This TCR beta chain was obtained from a study of blood T cell repertoires in COVID-19. Clones were read by immunoSEQ multiplex PCR, and TCRdb kept only the in-frame ones, dropping some. The sample has some 300,000 clones, roughly nine tenths seen once. J was trimmed by 6 bases and V by 3 bases; bases with no gene match: 7. The CDR3 has 15 amino acids. Germline V lookup: CDR1 LGHNA, CDR2 YNFKEQ. The sequenced sample consisted of PBMCs or T cells enriched from blood (not recorded which). This sequence joins TRBV4-2 and TRBJ2-2, with 7 bases aligning to TRBD1. The TCR originated in a woman in her 30s who had recovered from COVID-19. CDR3 coding DNA: TGTGCCAGCAGCCAGGCGACAGGGAGCGCCGGGGAGCTGTTTTTT. This codes for CASSQATGSAGELFF.